Presented here are 29 T cell receptor beta chains from one specimen sequenced in a study of blood T cell repertoires in COVID-19. Generated by immunoSEQ multiplex PCR, the TCRdb table keeps only in-frame clones and is missing some. The table includes a few hundred thousand clones, around 87% detected once. The sequencing input was PBMCs or T cells enriched from blood (not recorded which). Source of these receptors: a man younger than 45 who had recovered from COVID-19.

The CDR3 DNA follows: TGTGCCATCAGTGAGTCGTTGAGCGGACTAATGGGGGATACGCAGTATTTT. Translating gives CAISESLSGLMGDTQYF. The gene calls are TRBV10-3 and TRBJ2-3; possible D gene TRBD2, 6 bases. CDR1 is ENHRY and CDR2 is SYGVKD in the germline V gene. Trimming stripped 0 bases from V and 6 bases from J, with 19 bases between. The length of the CDR3 is 17 residues.

The rearrangement uses TRBV7-9 and TRBJ1-1, with a weak D call TRBD1 (5 bases). Germline V CDR1 and CDR2: SEHNR, FQNEAQ (reference sequence). Trimming cost V 0 bases and J 10 bases, with 18 bases left between them. The CDR3 is made up of 15 amino acids. CDR3 bases: TGTGCCAGCAGCTTAGCTTTGGCACAGGAGAAGGTAGCTTTCTTT. Translating it yields CASSLALAQEKVAFF.

This clone has more than one count but fewer than ten. V is TRBV19 and J is TRBJ1-1; tentatively, D is TRBD1 (5 bases). This CDR3 contains 14 residues. CDR1 and CDR2 from the germline V gene are LNHDA and SQIVND (reference sequence). The V gene lost 5 bases and the J gene lost 0 bases, with 10 bases spanning the gap. CDR3 amino acids: CASSRTGLNTEAFF. DNA of the CDR3: TGTGCCAGTAGTCGCACAGGTTTGAACACTGAAGCTTTCTTT.

V and J are TRBV6-2 or TRBV6-3 and TRBJ1-2; 8 nucleotides align to TRBD1. The V segment lost 1 base and the J segment 9 bases; nucleotides outside the gene matches: 7. The CDR3 consists of 14 residues. The germline V gene encodes CDR1 MNHEY and CDR2 SVGEGT. In DNA form, the CDR3 reads TGTGCCAGCAGTTACTTTAGGACAGGGACAAGCTACACCTTC. This translates into CASSYFRTGTSYTF.

This rearrangement joins TRBV6-5 to TRBJ1-1; D call uncertain. Germline V gene lookup returns CDR1 MNHEY and CDR2 SVGAGI. Trimming left V 6 bases short and J 2 bases short, with 16 bases between. This CDR3 spans 15 amino acids. CDR3 residues: CASSSHNLANTEAFF. CDR3 DNA sequence: TGTGCCAGCAGCTCCCACAACCTGGCCAACACTGAAGCTTTCTTT.

This chain joins TRBV12-3 or TRBV12-4 and TRBJ1-5, with 8 bases matching TRBD1. The CDR3 is made up of 13 amino acids. Trimming cost V 6 bases and J 6 bases; bases outside gene matches: 4. CDR3 nucleotide sequence: TGTGCCAGCAGCCCGGACAGGGCTCAGCCCCAGCATTTT. Its translation is CASSPDRAQPQHF.

This clone has just one count. The chain carries TRBV4-3 and TRBJ2-5, with 7 positions matching TRBD1. Trimming removed 4 bases from V and 5 bases from J; junction bases left unmatched: 4. This CDR3 has 13 residues. Germline loops: CDR1 LGHNA, CDR2 YSLEER. In nucleotides, the CDR3 is TGCGCCAGCAGCCCGACAGGGTACGAGACCCAGTACTTC. As protein: CASSPTGYETQYF.

The V gene is TRBV7-9, the J gene TRBJ1-2; TRBD1 might be the D (5 bases). The V end lost 0 bases, the J end lost 6 bases, and 11 bases lay between the germline ends. The germline V gene has CDR1 SEHNR and CDR2 FQNEAQ (reference sequence). This CDR3 contains 14 residues. This chain's CDR3 is CASSLAPGGNGYTF. The CDR3 DNA is TGTGCCAGCAGCTTAGCCCCCGGGGGGAATGGCTACACCTTC.

The chain links TRBV14 to TRBJ1-4; maybe TRBD1 (5 bases). There are 13 residues in the CDR3. From germline, CDR1 is SGHDN and CDR2 FVKESK. V lost 1 base, J lost 8 bases, and 8 bases lay in between. This CDR3 is CASSQVWGEKLFF. The DNA of the CDR3 is TGTGCCAGCAGCCAAGTCTGGGGCGAAAAACTGTTTTTT.

This clone was counted between two and nine times. The DNA for the CDR3 is TGTGCCAGCGGAGTCAGGGGGAATCAGCCCCAGCATTTT. It yields the protein CASGVRGNQPQHF. The V call is TRBV19, the J call TRBJ1-5; 7 nucleotides match TRBD1. CDR3 length equals 13 residues. The germline V gene has CDR1 LNHDA and CDR2 SQIVND (reference sequence). Trimming took 9 bases from V and 4 from J; bases not matched to a gene: 6.

The chain employs TRBV2 and TRBJ2-7; 13 bases map to TRBD2. With V trimmed by 3 bases and J by 6 bases, 17 bases remained unmatched. The CDR3 extends over 19 amino acids. From germline, CDR1 is SNHLY and CDR2 FYNNEI. The CDR3 region has the DNA TGTGCCAGCAGTGAGTTTAGACTAGCGGGGGGAAAAGATGATACCGAGCAGTACTTC. It is translated as CASSEFRLAGGKDDTEQYF.

This clone was recorded only once. V is TRBV7-3 and J is TRBJ1-2, with TRBD1 identical over 8 bases. J lost 5 bases, V lost 1 base, and 0 bases had no gene match. CDR1 is SGHTA and CDR2 is FQGTGA in the germline V gene. This CDR3 contains 13 residues. CDR3 coding DNA: TGTGCCAGCAGCTTAAACAGGGGGTATGGCTACACCTTC. The encoded protein is CASSLNRGYGYTF.

V usage is TRBV10-3 and J usage is TRBJ2-7; 7 bases fit TRBD1. Germline loops: CDR1 ENHRY, CDR2 SYGVKD. V gave up 1 base and J gave up 1 base; unmatched junction bases: 4. This CDR3 contains 15 residues. As DNA, the CDR3 is TGTGCCATCAGTGAGTACAGGGGCCCTTCCTACGAGCAGTACTTC. Encoded protein: CAISEYRGPSYEQYF.

The chain uses TRBV2 and TRBJ1-2, with D uncertain. Germline V gene lookup returns CDR1 SNHLY and CDR2 FYNNEI. This CDR3 comprises 12 residues. V dropped 3 bases and J dropped 6 bases, with 8 bases sitting between them. CDR3 protein: CASSEPQDGYTF. The CDR3 DNA reads TGTGCCAGCAGTGAGCCACAAGATGGCTACACCTTC.

J is TRBJ1-6 and V is TRBV27; 9 bases line up with TRBD1. The CDR3 has 16 amino acids. Looked up from germline, CDR1 is MNHEY and CDR2 is SMNVEV (reference sequence). The ends lost 5 bases at V and 10 bases at J; junction bases unmatched: 12. The CDR3 nucleotides read TGTGCCAGCAGTCCGTATATGGGGGACAGGGAATCACCCCTCCACTTT. This sequence encodes CASSPYMGDRESPLHF.

The CDR3 here is CASSAGNNNQPQHF. The CDR3, as DNA: TGTGCCAGCAGCGCCGGGAACAACAATCAGCCCCAGCATTTT. This chain uses TRBV7-8 with TRBJ1-5; the D is unclear. The germline V gene has CDR1 SGHVS and CDR2 FQNEAQ. The V end lost 5 bases, the J end lost 3 bases, and 11 bases lay between the germline ends. This CDR3 region has 14 residues.

The gene calls are TRBV14 and TRBJ1-3; 10 nucleotides align to TRBD1. This CDR3 comprises 17 residues. Germline loops: CDR1 SGHDN, CDR2 FVKESK. Germline trimming cut 1 base from V and 0 bases from J; bases unmatched to any gene: 3. The CDR3 DNA follows: TGTGCCAGCAGCCAAGCAGGACAGGGGGACTCTGGAAACACCATATATTTT. Amino acid sequence: CASSQAGQGDSGNTIYF.

The chain recombines TRBV18 with TRBJ2-7; tentatively, D is TRBD2 (6 bases). The V and J ends lost 0 bases and 5 bases respectively, with 23 bases between them. CDR1 KGHSH and CDR2 LQKENI come from the germline V gene. This CDR3 region has 18 residues. CDR3 in amino acids: CASSPPPRVAAFLDEQYF. The CDR3 DNA follows: TGTGCCAGCTCACCACCCCCGAGGGTAGCGGCGTTTTTGGACGAGCAGTACTTC.

The CDR3 nucleotides are TGTGCCAGCAGCCCTCAGACAGCCCCAGGCGAGCAGTACTTC. It is translated as CASSPQTAPGEQYF. The chain joins TRBV7-6 to TRBJ2-7; D is possibly TRBD1 (5 bases). The CDR3 runs 14 residues. V lost 5 bases and J 6 bases, leaving 17 bases between the germline ends. Germline CDR1 SGHVS, CDR2 FNYEAQ.

The CDR3 DNA reads as TGTGCCAGCAGTTCCACAGGGGTAAATTCACCCCTCCACTTT. Translation: CASSSTGVNSPLHF. The chain uses TRBV27 and TRBJ1-6; the match to TRBD1 covers 7 bases. Germline loops: CDR1 MNHEY, CDR2 SMNVEV (reference sequence). Unmatched junction bases numbered 4, after V lost 4 bases and J lost 7 bases. The CDR3 covers 14 residues.

V is TRBV19 and J is TRBJ2-3, with 9 bases that match TRBD1. This CDR3 has 16 residues. Germline V gene data show CDR1 as LNHDA and CDR2 as SQIVND (reference sequence). V lost 7 bases to trimming and J lost 5 bases; unmatched junction nucleotides: 13. The CDR3 coding sequence is TGTGCCAGTACCCATGCACAGGGGGCGGAAGGAGATACGCAGTATTTT. This translates into CASTHAQGAEGDTQYF.

V usage is TRBV4-3 and J usage is TRBJ2-5; 7 positions agree with TRBD2. Germline lookup yields CDR1 LGHNA and CDR2 YSLEER. The CDR3 length is 15 residues. The trim removed 0 bases at V and 1 base at J, leaving 2 bases unmatched. CDR3 sequence reads: CASSQDGRGQETQYF. The CDR3 region has the DNA TGCGCCAGCAGCCAAGATGGGAGGGGCCAAGAGACCCAGTACTTC.

The chain employs TRBV5-1 and TRBJ2-7, with 8 bases lining up with TRBD1. The CDR3 is 14 residues long. In germline, CDR1 is SGHRS, CDR2 YFSETQ. Trimming at V came to 4 bases and at J to 4 bases, leaving 7 bases not matched to a gene. The CDR3 DNA reads TGCGCCAGCAGCGGCAGACAGGGGAGATACGAGCAGTACTTC. Protein: CASSGRQGRYEQYF.

This sequence joins TRBV6-5 and TRBJ1-3; no reliable D call. The CDR3 is made up of 11 amino acids. Looked up from germline, CDR1 is MNHEY and CDR2 is SVGAGI. The CDR3 reads CAADSGNTIYF. As DNA, the CDR3 is TGTGCAGCCGACTCTGGAAACACCATATATTTT.

J is TRBJ1-6 and V is TRBV4-1, with a tentative D call TRBD1 (5 bases). The ends were cut back, 2 bases at V and 5 bases at J, with 16 bases in the middle. This CDR3 comprises 17 residues. Germline loops: CDR1 MGHRA, CDR2 YSYEKL. As DNA, the CDR3 is TGCGCCAGCAGCCAATTCCCCGGCCAGGGCGATAATTCACCCCTCCACTTT. Translating gives CASSQFPGQGDNSPLHF.

The rearrangement links TRBV6-5 to TRBJ1-5; D gene ambiguous. CDR1 and CDR2 from the germline V gene are MNHEY and SVGAGI. This CDR3 region has 15 residues. Between the trimmed V and J ends, which lost 0 bases and 0 bases, there was a span of 6 bases. The CDR3 region is CASSYSYSSNQPQHF. CDR3 nucleotides: TGTGCCAGCAGTTACTCGTACAGTAGCAATCAGCCCCAGCATTTT.

In its sample, this clone was seen once. CDR3 sequence (DNA): TGTGCCTGGGGGAGACCGGCCAGGCGTGACTATGGCTACACCTTC. Amino acid sequence: CAWGRPARRDYGYTF. The chain employs TRBV30 and TRBJ1-2; D is unresolved. Trimming took 5 bases from V and 3 from J, leaving 19 bases between them. This CDR3 contains 15 residues. Germline V gene data show CDR1 as GTSNPN and CDR2 as SVGIG (reference sequence).

This chain connects TRBV7-2 to TRBJ1-6, with 9 bases aligning to TRBD1. V was clipped by 4 bases and J by 7 bases; unmatched bases: 2. Germline CDR1 and CDR2: SGHTA and FQGNSA. The CDR3 length is 14 residues. CDR3 region: CASSSTGGNSPLHF. The CDR3, as DNA: TGTGCCAGCAGCTCGACAGGGGGAAATTCACCCCTCCACTTT.

The chain carries TRBV5-6 and TRBJ1-1; D unclear. V was shortened by 1 base and J by 4 bases, with 8 bases between the two germline ends. Per the germline V gene, CDR1 is SGHDT and CDR2 is YYEEEE. The CDR3 consists of 13 residues. The CDR3 sequence: CASSLYGSTEAFF. In DNA form, the CDR3 reads TGTGCCAGCAGCTTGTATGGGAGCACTGAAGCTTTCTTT. Complete variable domain (other parts from reference TRBV5-6 and TRBJ1-1): DAGVTQSPTHLIKTRGQQVTLRCSPKSGHDTVSWYQQALGQGPQFIFQYYEEEERQRGNFPDRFSGHQFPNYSSELNVNALLLGDSALYLCASSLYGSTEAFFGQGTRLTVV.